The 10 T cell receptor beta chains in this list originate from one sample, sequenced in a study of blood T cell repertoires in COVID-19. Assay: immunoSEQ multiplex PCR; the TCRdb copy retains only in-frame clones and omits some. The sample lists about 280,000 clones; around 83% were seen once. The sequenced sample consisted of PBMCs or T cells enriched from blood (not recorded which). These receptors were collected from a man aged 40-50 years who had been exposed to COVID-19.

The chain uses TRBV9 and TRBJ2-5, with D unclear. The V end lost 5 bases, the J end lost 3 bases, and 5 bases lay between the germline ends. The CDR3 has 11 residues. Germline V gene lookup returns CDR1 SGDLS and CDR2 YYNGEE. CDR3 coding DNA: TGTGCCAGCAGTTATGAAGAGACCCAGTACTTC. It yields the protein CASSYEETQYF.

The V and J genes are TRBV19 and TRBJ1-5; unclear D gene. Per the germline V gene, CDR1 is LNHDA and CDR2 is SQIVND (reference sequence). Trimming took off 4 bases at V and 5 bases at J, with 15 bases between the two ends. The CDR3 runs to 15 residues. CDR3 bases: TGTGCCAGTAGTACGCCCGAGGCAATTCATCAGCCCCAGCATTTT. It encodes CASSTPEAIHQPQHF. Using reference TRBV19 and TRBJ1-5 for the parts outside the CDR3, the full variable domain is DGGITQSPKYLFRKEGQNVTLSCEQNLNHDAMYWYRQDPGQGLRLIYYSQIVNDFQKGDIAEGYSVSREKKESFPLTVTSAQKNPTAFYLCASSTPEAIHQPQHFGDGTRLSIL.

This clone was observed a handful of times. CDR3 region: CASSHPGQAANYGYTF. The CDR3 bases are TGTGCCAGCAGCCACCCCGGACAGGCGGCCAACTATGGCTACACCTTC. The rearrangement uses TRBV4-2 and TRBJ1-2; 7 positions match TRBD1. Germline V lookup: CDR1 LGHNA, CDR2 YNFKEQ. The CDR3 extends over 16 amino acids. Losses at the gene ends were 3 bases for V and 2 bases for J; bases not matched to a gene: 9.

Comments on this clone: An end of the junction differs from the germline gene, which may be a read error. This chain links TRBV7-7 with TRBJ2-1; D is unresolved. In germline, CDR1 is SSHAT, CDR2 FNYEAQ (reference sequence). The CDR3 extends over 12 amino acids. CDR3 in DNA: TGTGCTAGCAGCAATTCTTACAATGAGCAGTTCTTC. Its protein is CASSNSYNEQFF.

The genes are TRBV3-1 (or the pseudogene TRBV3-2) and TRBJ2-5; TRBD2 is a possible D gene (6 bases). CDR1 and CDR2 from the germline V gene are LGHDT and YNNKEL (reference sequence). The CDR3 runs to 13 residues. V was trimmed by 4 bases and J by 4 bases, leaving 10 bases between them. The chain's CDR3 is CASSLLGGETQYF. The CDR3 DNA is TGTGCCAGCAGCCTTTTGGGGGGAGAGACCCAGTACTTC.

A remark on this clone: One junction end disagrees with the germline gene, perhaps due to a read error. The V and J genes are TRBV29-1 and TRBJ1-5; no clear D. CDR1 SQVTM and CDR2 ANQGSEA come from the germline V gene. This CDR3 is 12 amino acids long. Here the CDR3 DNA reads TGCAGCGTTACCGGACGGGATCAGTCCCAGCATTTT. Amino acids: CSVTGRDQSQHF.

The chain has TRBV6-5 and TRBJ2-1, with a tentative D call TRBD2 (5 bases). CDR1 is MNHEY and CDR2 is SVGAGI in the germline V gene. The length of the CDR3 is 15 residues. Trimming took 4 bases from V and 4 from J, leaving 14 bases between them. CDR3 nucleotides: TGTGCCAGCAGTTTGGGCGGAGGAAGTTACAATGAGCAGTTCTTC. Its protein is CASSLGGGSYNEQFF.

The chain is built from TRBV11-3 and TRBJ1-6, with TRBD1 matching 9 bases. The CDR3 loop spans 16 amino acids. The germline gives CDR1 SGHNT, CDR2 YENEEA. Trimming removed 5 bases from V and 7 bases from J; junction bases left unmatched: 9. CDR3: CASSARGTGTNSPLHF. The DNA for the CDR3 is TGTGCCAGCAGCGCCCGCGGGACAGGGACGAATTCACCCCTCCACTTT.

In DNA, the CDR3 is TGTGCTAGTGGTTTGGTACAGGGTAGTATCTCTGAAGCTTTCTTT. This sequence encodes CASGLVQGSISEAFF. The chain recombines TRBV12-5 with TRBJ1-1; D perhaps matches TRBD1 (6 bases). Deletions cut 0 bases from V and 6 bases from J, with 14 bases between. Germline CDR1 LGHNT, CDR2 FRNRAP. CDR3 size: 15 residues. Combining the CDR3 with reference TRBV12-5 and TRBJ1-1 gives the whole variable domain DARVTQTPRHKVTEMGQEVTMRCQPILGHNTVFWYRQTMMQGLELLAYFRNRAPLDDSGMPKDRFSAEMPDATLATLKIQPSEPRDSAVYFCASGLVQGSISEAFFGQGTRLTVV.

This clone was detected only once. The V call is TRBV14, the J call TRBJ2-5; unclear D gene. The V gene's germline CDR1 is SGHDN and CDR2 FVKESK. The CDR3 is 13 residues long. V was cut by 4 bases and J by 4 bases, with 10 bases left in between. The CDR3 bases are TGTGCCAGCAGCCCCCGACTGAGAGAGACCCAGTACTTC. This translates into CASSPRLRETQYF.